These 20 T cell receptor beta chains were sequenced from one sample in a study of shared clonotypes between healthy human individuals. Produced via immunoSEQ multiplex PCR; TCRdb's table is partial and in-frame only. The data contain some 1,900,000 clones, about 94% of them singletons. CD8 cells classed as naive were CD45RO-negative and positively selected for CCR7, excluding terminally differentiated effector memory CD45RA+ cells. Material: naive CD8+ T cells sorted from blood. The source is a man between 18 and 35 years old in good health.

A note on this clone: Other DNA sequences in the same sample also yield this CDR3. The V gene is TRBV7-9, the J gene TRBJ1-2; no definite D call. CDR1 is SEHNR, CDR2 FQNEAQ, per germline (reference sequence). V lost 0 bases and J 1 base, leaving 3 bases between the germline ends. This CDR3 contains 13 residues. The CDR3 nucleotides read TGTGCCAGCAGCTTAGCAGTTAACTATGGCTACACCTTC. It codes for CASSLAVNYGYTF.

In DNA form, the CDR3 reads TGTGCCAGCAGACCCCCGACTAGCGGGGGGGCAAACAATGAGCAGTTCTTC. Protein sequence: CASRPPTSGGANNEQFF. The chain is built from TRBV7-8 and TRBJ2-1; 14 bases are shared with TRBD2. From germline, CDR1 is SGHVS and CDR2 FQNEAQ. This CDR3 is 17 amino acids long. Trimming removed 6 bases from V and 5 bases from J; junction bases left unmatched: 9. Looking up the rest from reference TRBV7-8 and TRBJ2-1 gives the full variable domain: GAGVSQSPRYKVAKRGQDVALRCDPISGHVSLFWYQQALGQGPEFLTYFQNEAQLDKSGLPSDRFFAERPEGSVSTLKIQRTQQEDSAVYLCASRPPTSGGANNEQFFGPGTRLTVL.

The chain has TRBV29-1 and TRBJ1-2, with D tentatively TRBD1 (6 bases). CDR1 is SQVTM and CDR2 is ANQGSEA in the germline V gene. The germline V and J ends were trimmed by 8 bases and 8 bases, with 18 bases remaining between them. The CDR3 totals 12 residues. DNA of the CDR3: TGCAGCACAGCTACAGGGACTGAGGGCTACACCTTC. Protein sequence: CSTATGTEGYTF. Full variable domain (rest looked up from reference TRBV29-1 and TRBJ1-2): SAVISQKPSRDICQRGTSLTIQCQVDSQVTMMFWYRQQPGQSLTLIATANQGSEATYESGFVIDKFPISRPNLTFSTLTVSNMSPEDSSIYLCSTATGTEGYTFGSGTRLTVV.

The rearrangement links TRBV28 to TRBJ1-2; 7 nucleotides align to TRBD1. Germline trimming cut 3 bases from V and 8 bases from J; bases unmatched to any gene: 9. The CDR3 consists of 14 residues. Germline CDR1 reads MDHEN; CDR2 reads SYDVKM. The CDR3 loop is CASSFVGGVGGYTF. CDR3 nucleotides: TGTGCCAGCAGTTTTGTAGGGGGCGTCGGAGGCTACACCTTC.

V and J are TRBV19 and TRBJ2-3; 7 bases are a match to TRBD1. CDR1 is LNHDA and CDR2 is SQIVND in the germline V gene (reference sequence). V lost 5 bases, J lost 5 bases, and 7 bases stayed unmatched. The length of the CDR3 is 14 residues. The CDR3 nucleotides are TGTGCCAGTAGTCCCGCAGGGGGAATAGATACGCAGTATTTT. This translates into CASSPAGGIDTQYF.

This clone was found a few times. The J gene is TRBJ2-2, the V gene TRBV5-8; D is undetermined. CDR1 and CDR2 from the germline V gene are SGHTS and YDEGEE. V lost 2 bases and J lost 0, with 2 bases in between. This CDR3 spans 13 amino acids. The CDR3 sequence: CASSFPNTGELFF. The CDR3, as DNA: TGTGCCAGCAGCTTCCCGAACACCGGGGAGCTGTTTTTT. The complete variable domain, with remaining parts taken from reference TRBV5-8 and TRBJ2-2, reads EAGVTQSPTHLIKTRGQQATLRCSPISGHTSVYWYQQALGLGLQFLLWYDEGEERNRGNFPPRFSGRQFPNYSSELNVNALELEDSALYLCASSFPNTGELFFGEGSRLTVL.

In regard to this clone: Other nucleotide sequences from this sample produce the same CDR3. The chain is built from TRBV29-1 and TRBJ2-1, with D unresolved. In germline, CDR1 is SQVTM, CDR2 ANQGSEA. This CDR3 is 10 amino acids long. Trimming took 5 bases from V and 7 from J, leaving 6 bases between them. In nucleotides, the CDR3 is TGCAGCGTTCTGTATAATGAGCAGTTCTTC. Protein product: CSVLYNEQFF.

On this clone: The germline gene is not matched at one end of the junction; a read error may be the cause. J is TRBJ2-5 and V is TRBV7-7, with D perhaps matching TRBD2 (6 bases). The germline V gene has CDR1 SSHAT and CDR2 FNYEAQ (reference sequence). This CDR3 is 15 amino acids long. The DNA of the CDR3 is TGTGCTAGCAGCTTATCTGCGACCGGGGGAGAGACCCAGTACTTC. It specifies CASSLSATGGETQYF. The whole variable domain, remainder taken from reference TRBV7-7 and TRBJ2-5, is GAGVSQSPRYKVTKRGQDVTLRCDPISSHATLYWYQQALGQGPEFLTYFNYEAQPDKSGLPSDRFSAERPEGSISTLTIQRTEQRDSAMYRCASSLSATGGETQYFGPGTRLLVL.

The rearrangement uses TRBV27 and TRBJ2-7, with a weak D call TRBD1 (5 bases). The CDR3 has 14 residues. V lost 6 bases, J lost 2 bases, and 14 bases lay in between. Germline loops: CDR1 MNHEY, CDR2 SMNVEV (reference sequence). The CDR3 spells CASRFTGVPYEQYF. The CDR3 nucleotides are TGTGCCAGCAGATTTACAGGAGTTCCCTACGAGCAGTACTTC.

The chain uses TRBV29-1 and TRBJ1-2; the D gene is possibly TRBD1 (6 bases). In germline, CDR1 is SQVTM, CDR2 ANQGSEA. Deletions cut 4 bases from V and 9 bases from J, with 12 bases between. CDR3 size: 11 residues. For the CDR3, the DNA is TGCAGCGTTGCTTCAGGGGAGAGCTACACCTTC. As protein: CSVASGESYTF.

This rearrangement joins TRBV18 to TRBJ2-7, with D possibly matching TRBD1 (7 bases). The germline V and J ends were trimmed by 2 bases and 1 base, with 12 bases remaining between them. The CDR3 covers 15 residues. Germline V gene data show CDR1 as KGHSH and CDR2 as LQKENI. Written as DNA, the CDR3 is TGTGCCAGCTCACCAATACAGGGGACTTCCTACGAGCAGTACTTC. Translated: CASSPIQGTSYEQYF.

V usage is TRBV11-2 and J usage is TRBJ2-7; 14 bases match TRBD2. The J segment lost 5 bases and the V segment lost 4 bases, leaving 13 bases of the junction unmatched. CDR3 length: 18 residues. Per the germline V gene, CDR1 is SGHAT and CDR2 is FQNNGV. The CDR3 nucleotides read TGTGCCAGCAGCTGGATGACTAGCGGGAGGGCTTTATTAGACGAGCAGTACTTC. This encodes CASSWMTSGRALLDEQYF.

The chain carries TRBV18 and TRBJ1-4, with 7 positions matching TRBD1. Germline CDR1 reads KGHSH; CDR2 reads LQKENI. Unmatched junction bases numbered 5, after V lost 3 bases and J lost 4 bases. This CDR3 has 15 residues. CDR3 nucleotides: TGTGCCAGCTCACCGAGCGGGACAGATAATGAAAAACTGTTTTTT. Amino acid sequence: CASSPSGTDNEKLFF. Complete variable domain (other parts from reference TRBV18 and TRBJ1-4): NAGVMQNPRHLVRRRGQEARLRCSPMKGHSHVYWYRQLPEEGLKFMVYLQKENIIDESGMPKERFSAEFPKEGPSILRIQQVVRGDSAAYFCASSPSGTDNEKLFFGSGTQLSVL.

The V call is TRBV5-6, the J call TRBJ2-7; no definite D call. Germline CDR1 SGHDT, CDR2 YYEEEE. V gave up 4 bases and J gave up 6 bases, with 17 bases separating them. CDR3 length equals 14 residues. For the CDR3, the DNA is TGTGCCAGCAGCCCGGCCTGGTCGACGGGCGAGCAGTACTTC. Its translation is CASSPAWSTGEQYF.

The V call is TRBV7-2, the J call TRBJ2-5, with a possible D match to TRBD1 (5 bases). Trimming stripped 0 bases from V and 1 base from J, with 12 bases between. The germline CDR1 and CDR2 sequences are SGHTA and FQGNSA. CDR3 size: 16 residues. CDR3 DNA: TGTGCCAGCAGCTTAGCGCTGGAAGGGGTCCAAGAGACCCAGTACTTC. It translates to CASSLALEGVQETQYF. The full variable domain, rest sourced from reference TRBV7-2 and TRBJ2-5, is GAGVSQSPSNKVTEKGKDVELRCDPISGHTALYWYRQSLGQGLEFLIYFQGNSAPDKSGLPSDRFSAERTGGSVSTLTIQRTQQEDSAVYLCASSLALEGVQETQYFGPGTRLLVL.

J is TRBJ2-1 and V is TRBV28, with a tentative D call TRBD2 (7 bases). Germline CDR1 is MDHEN and CDR2 is SYDVKM. The CDR3 is made up of 15 amino acids. V was trimmed by 5 bases and J by 10 bases, leaving 21 bases between them. Here the CDR3 reads CASSQMWGGRWEQFF. The CDR3 DNA reads TGTGCCAGCAGTCAAATGTGGGGGGGCCGGTGGGAGCAGTTCTTC.

The chain carries TRBV9 and TRBJ2-1; D ambiguous. The CDR3 covers 15 residues. Germline-derived CDR1 and CDR2 are SGDLS and YYNGEE. Trimming took 3 bases from V and 5 from J, leaving 15 bases between them. The CDR3: CASSADPPADNEQFF. The CDR3 DNA is TGTGCCAGCAGCGCCGACCCTCCGGCAGACAATGAGCAGTTCTTC.

Written as DNA, the CDR3 is TGTGCCAGCCGTTTGGACACGAAATACGAGCAGTACTTC. This codes for CASRLDTKYEQYF. V and J are TRBV7-8 and TRBJ2-7; a possible D gene is TRBD1 (5 bases). The CDR3 is 13 residues long. From germline, CDR1 is SGHVS and CDR2 FQNEAQ. Deletions cut 8 bases from V and 4 bases from J, with 15 bases between.

This rearrangement joins TRBV7-2 to TRBJ1-1; D perhaps matches TRBD1 (5 bases). The germline gives CDR1 SGHTA, CDR2 FQGNSA. Trimming took 1 base from V and 6 from J, leaving 12 bases between them. This CDR3 contains 14 residues. The CDR3 loop reads CASSLEIGTSEAFF. The CDR3 DNA sequence: TGTGCCAGCAGCTTAGAGATCGGGACTTCTGAAGCTTTCTTT.

This clone has just one count. The genes are TRBV4-1 and TRBJ1-5; 7 bases map to TRBD1. This CDR3 contains 14 residues. The junction had 5 bases not matched to a gene; V was cut back by 4 bases and J by 5 bases. Per germline, CDR1 MGHRA and CDR2 YSYEKL. The chain's CDR3 is CASSPGDSYQPQHF. DNA of the CDR3: TGCGCCAGCAGCCCCGGGGACAGCTATCAGCCCCAGCATTTT.